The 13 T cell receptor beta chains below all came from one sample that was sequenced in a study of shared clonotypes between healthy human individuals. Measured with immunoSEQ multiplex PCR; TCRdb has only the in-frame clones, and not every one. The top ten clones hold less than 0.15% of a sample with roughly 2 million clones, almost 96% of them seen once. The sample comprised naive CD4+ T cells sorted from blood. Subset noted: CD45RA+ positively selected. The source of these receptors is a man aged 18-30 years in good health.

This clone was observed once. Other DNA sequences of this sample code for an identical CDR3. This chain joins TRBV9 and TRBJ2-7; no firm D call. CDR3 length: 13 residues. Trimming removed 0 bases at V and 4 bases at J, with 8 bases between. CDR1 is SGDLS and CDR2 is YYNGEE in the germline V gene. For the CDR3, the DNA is TGTGCCAGCAGCGTAGAGGTCGGGTACGAGCAGTACTTC. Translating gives CASSVEVGYEQYF.

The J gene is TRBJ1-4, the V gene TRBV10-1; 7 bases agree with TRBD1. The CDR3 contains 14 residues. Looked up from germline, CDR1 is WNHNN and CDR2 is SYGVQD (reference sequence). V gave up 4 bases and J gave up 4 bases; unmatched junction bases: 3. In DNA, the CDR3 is TGCGCCAGCAGTGGGGACAGCCTTAATGAAAAACTGTTTTTT. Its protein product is CASSGDSLNEKLFF.

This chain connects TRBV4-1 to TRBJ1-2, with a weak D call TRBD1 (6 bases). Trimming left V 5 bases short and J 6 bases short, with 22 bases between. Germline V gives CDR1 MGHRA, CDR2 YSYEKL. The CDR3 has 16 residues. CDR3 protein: CASSSQPGGGSDGYTF. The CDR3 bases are TGCGCCAGCAGCTCCCAACCGGGCGGGGGCAGTGATGGCTACACCTTC.

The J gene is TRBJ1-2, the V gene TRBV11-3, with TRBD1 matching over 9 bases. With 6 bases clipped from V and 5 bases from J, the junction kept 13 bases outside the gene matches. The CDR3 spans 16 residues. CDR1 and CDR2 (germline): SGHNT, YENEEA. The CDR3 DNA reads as TGTGCCAGCAGGCCTGGACAGGGGAATGTAAGGTATGGCTACACCTTC. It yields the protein CASRPGQGNVRYGYTF.

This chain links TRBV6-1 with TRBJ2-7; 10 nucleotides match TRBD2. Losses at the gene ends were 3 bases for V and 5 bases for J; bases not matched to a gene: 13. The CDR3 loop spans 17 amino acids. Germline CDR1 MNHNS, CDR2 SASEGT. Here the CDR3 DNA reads TGTGCCAGCAGTGACCCCCTGGCGGGACTAGCGCGTGACGAGCAGTACTTC. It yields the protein CASSDPLAGLARDEQYF.

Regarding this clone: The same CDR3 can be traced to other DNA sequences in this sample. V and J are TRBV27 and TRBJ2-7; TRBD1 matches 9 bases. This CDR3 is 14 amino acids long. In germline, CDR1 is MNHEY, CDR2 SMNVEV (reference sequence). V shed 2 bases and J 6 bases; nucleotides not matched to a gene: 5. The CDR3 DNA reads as TGTGCCAGCAGTTTACTTGGACAGGGGTTCGAGCAGTACTTC. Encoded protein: CASSLLGQGFEQYF.

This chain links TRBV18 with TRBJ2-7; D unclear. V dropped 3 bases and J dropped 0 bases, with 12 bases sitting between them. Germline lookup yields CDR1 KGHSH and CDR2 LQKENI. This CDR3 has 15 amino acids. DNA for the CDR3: TGTGCCAGCTCACCTCTGCAGGCTAGCTCCTACGAGCAGTACTTC. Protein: CASSPLQASSYEQYF.

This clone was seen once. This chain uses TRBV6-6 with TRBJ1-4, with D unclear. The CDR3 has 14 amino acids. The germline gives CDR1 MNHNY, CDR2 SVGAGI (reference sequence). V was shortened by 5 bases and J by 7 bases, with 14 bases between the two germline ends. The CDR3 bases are TGTGCCAGCAGTGCAGACCCTAGCGGTGAAAAACTGTTTTTT. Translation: CASSADPSGEKLFF.

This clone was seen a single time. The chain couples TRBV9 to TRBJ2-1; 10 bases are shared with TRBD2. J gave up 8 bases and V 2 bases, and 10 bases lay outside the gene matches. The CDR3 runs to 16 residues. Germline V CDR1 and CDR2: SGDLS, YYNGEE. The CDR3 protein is CASSVGPAGGSYEQFF. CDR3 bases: TGTGCCAGCAGCGTGGGTCCAGCGGGAGGGTCCTATGAGCAGTTCTTC.

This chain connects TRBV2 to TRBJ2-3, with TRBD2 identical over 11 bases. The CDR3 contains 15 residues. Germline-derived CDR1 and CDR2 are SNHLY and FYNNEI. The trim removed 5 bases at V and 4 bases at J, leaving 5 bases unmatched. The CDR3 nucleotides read TGTGCCAGCAGTACTAGCGGGAGAGTTCCAGATACGCAGTATTTT. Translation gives CASSTSGRVPDTQYF.

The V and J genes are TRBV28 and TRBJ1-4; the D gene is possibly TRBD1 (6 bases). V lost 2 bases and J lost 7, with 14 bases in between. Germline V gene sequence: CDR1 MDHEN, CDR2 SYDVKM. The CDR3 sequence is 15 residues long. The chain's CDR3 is CASSLRQAPSEKLFF. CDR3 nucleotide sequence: TGTGCCAGCAGTTTAAGACAGGCTCCATCTGAAAAACTGTTTTTT.

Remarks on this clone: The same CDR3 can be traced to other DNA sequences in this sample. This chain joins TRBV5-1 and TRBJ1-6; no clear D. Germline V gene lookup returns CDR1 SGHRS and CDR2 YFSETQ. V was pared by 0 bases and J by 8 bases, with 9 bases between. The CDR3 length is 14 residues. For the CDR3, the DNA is TGCGCCAGCAGCTTGGCCCCCCGGGATTCACCCCTCCACTTT. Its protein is CASSLAPRDSPLHF.

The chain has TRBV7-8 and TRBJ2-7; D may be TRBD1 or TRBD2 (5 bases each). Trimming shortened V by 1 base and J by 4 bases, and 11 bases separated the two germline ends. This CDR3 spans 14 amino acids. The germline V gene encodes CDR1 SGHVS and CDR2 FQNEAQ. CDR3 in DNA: TGTGCCAGCAGCTTAGGAGGGGCCGGGTACGAGCAGTACTTC. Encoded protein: CASSLGGAGYEQYF.